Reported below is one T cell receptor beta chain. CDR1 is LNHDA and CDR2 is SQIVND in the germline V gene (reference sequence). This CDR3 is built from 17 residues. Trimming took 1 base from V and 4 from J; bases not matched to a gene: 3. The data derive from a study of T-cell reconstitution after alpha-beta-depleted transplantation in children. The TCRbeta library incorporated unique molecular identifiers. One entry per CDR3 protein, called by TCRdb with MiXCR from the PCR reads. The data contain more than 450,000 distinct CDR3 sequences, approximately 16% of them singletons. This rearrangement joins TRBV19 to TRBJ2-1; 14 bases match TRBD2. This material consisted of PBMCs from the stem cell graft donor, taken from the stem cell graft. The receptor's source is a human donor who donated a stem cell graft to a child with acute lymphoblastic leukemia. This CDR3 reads CASSIGTSGRKYNEQFF. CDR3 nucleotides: TGTGCCAGTAGTATAGGGACTAGCGGGAGGAAGTACAATGAGCAGTTCTTC.